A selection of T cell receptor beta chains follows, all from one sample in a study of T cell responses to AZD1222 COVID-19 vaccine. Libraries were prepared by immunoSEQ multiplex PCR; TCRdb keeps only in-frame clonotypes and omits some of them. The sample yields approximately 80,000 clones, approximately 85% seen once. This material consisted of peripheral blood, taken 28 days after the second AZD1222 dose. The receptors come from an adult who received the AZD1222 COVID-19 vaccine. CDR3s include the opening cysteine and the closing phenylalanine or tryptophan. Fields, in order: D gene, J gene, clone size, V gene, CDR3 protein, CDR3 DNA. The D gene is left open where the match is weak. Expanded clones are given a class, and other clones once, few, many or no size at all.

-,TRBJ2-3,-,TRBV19,CASSMVWLVDTQYF,TGTGCCAGTAGTATGGTGTGGTTGGTTGATACGCAGTATTTT
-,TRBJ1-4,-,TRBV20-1,CSASLVTTNEKLFF,TGCAGTGCTAGTTTGGTCACAACTAATGAAAAACTGTTTTTT
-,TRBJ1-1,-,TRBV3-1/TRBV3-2,CASSSSRGSNTEAFF,TGTGCCAGCAGCTCCTCGAGAGGTTCGAACACTGAAGCTTTCTTT
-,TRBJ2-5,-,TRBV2,CASSQGQPVGETQYF,TGTGCCAGCAGTCAGGGACAACCAGTCGGGGAGACCCAGTACTTC
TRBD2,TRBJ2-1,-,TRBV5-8,CASRPGRGTSPKIRYNEQFF,TGTGCCAGCAGACCGGGTAGAGGGACTAGCCCCAAAATTCGATACAATGAGCAGTTCTTC
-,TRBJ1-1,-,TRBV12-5,CASGLGPVGNTEAFF,TGTGCTAGTGGTTTGGGTCCAGTGGGGAACACTGAAGCTTTCTTT
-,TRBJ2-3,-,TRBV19,CASSQRGRQASTDTQYF,TGTGCCAGTAGTCAACGTGGTCGGCAAGCTAGCACAGATACGCAGTATTTT
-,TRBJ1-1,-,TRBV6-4,CASSFSEDGEAFF,TGTGCCAGCAGTTTTAGCGAGGACGGTGAAGCTTTCTTT
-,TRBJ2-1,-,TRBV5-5,CASSSLRNEQFF,TGTGCCAGCAGCTCCCTCCGAAATGAGCAGTTCTTC
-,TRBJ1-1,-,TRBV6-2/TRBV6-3,CASSWTVGTEAFF,TGTGCCAGCAGTTGGACAGTGGGAACTGAAGCTTTCTTT
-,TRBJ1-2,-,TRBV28,CASSEANYGYTF,TGTGCCAGCAGTGAAGCTAACTATGGCTACACCTTC
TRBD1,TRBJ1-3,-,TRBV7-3,CASSRQGAGNTIYF,TGTGCCAGCAGCCGACAGGGGGCCGGAAACACCATATATTTT
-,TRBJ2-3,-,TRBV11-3,CASSPTQSTDTQYF,TGTGCCAGCAGCCCGACCCAAAGCACAGATACGCAGTATTTT
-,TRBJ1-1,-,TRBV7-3,CASSFGNTEAFF,TGTGCCAGCAGTTTTGGGAACACTGAAGCTTTCTTT
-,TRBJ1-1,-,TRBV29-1,CSVVDRTEAFF,TGCAGCGTTGTAGACCGCACTGAAGCTTTCTTT
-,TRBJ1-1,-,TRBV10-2,CASLPGRRNTEAFF,TGCGCCAGCCTTCCAGGACGGAGGAACACTGAAGCTTTCTTT
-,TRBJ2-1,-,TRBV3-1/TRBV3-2,CASSQDLGSPYNEQFF,TGTGCCAGCAGCCAAGATCTGGGGTCACCTTACAATGAGCAGTTCTTC
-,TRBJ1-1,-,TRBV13,CASRGRFLEAFF,TGTGCCAGCAGAGGTCGCTTTTTAGAAGCTTTCTTT
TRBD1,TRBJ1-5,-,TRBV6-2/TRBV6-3,CASSYGQADRGLNQPQHF,TGTGCCAGCAGTTACGGGCAAGCGGACAGGGGGCTTAATCAGCCCCAGCATTTT
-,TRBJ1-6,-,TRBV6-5,CASSRQNSPLHF,TGTGCCAGCAGTAGACAAAATTCACCCCTCCACTTT
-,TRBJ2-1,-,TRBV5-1,CASSLDWEPFF,TGCGCCAGCAGCTTGGATTGGGAGCCGTTCTTC
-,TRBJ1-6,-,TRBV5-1,CASKSSGENSPLHF,TGCGCCAGCAAATCCTCAGGGGAGAACTCACCCCTCCACTTT
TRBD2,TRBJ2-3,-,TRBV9,CASSAYSGRAADTQYF,TGTGCCAGCAGCGCCTATAGCGGGAGGGCAGCAGATACGCAGTATTTT
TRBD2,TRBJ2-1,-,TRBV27,CASSIRTSGNEQFF,TGTGCCAGCAGTATAAGGACTAGCGGCAATGAGCAGTTCTTC
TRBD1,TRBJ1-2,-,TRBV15,CATSRARWTGDGYTF,TGTGCCACCAGCAGAGCCCGATGGACAGGGGATGGCTACACCTTC
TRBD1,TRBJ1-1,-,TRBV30,CAWSIPDRPNTEAFF,TGTGCCTGGAGCATACCGGACAGGCCGAACACTGAAGCTTTCTTT
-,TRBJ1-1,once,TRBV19,CASSPGATEAFF,TGTGCCAGTAGCCCCGGGGCCACTGAAGCTTTCTTT
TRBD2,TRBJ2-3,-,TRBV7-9,CASILAGVGDTQYF,TGTGCCAGCATACTAGCGGGAGTGGGGGATACGCAGTATTTT
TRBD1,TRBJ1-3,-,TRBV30,CAWKQGAGNTIYF,TGTGCCTGGAAACAGGGGGCGGGAAACACCATATATTTT